This T cell receptor beta chain was recovered during a study of T cell clones after liver transplantation. Across the study: Subjects received no induction therapy and standard immunosuppression until randomization at 12-24 months post-transplant.

The CDR3 spans 13 residues. V lost 8 bases and J lost 3, with 13 bases in between. Looked up from germline, CDR1 is SGHVS and CDR2 is FQNEAQ. Assay used: immunoSEQ multiplex PCR; TCRdb lists only in-frame clones, some missing. The sample lists tens of thousands of clones; 80% to 95% were seen once. General observations from the study: These preliminary findings come from unstandardized post-transplant sampling times.

Points on this clone: Its antigen is not known.

Material: CD4+ T cells from blood, obtained roughly 25 months after liver transplant. The origin of this receptor is a human patient who received a liver transplant. Some T cells here may be from the graft donor. The gene calls are TRBV7-8 and TRBJ1-2; D unclear. In DNA, the CDR3 is TGTGCCAGCTCCTCGGTGAGGGACTATGGCTACACCTTC. This encodes CASSSVRDYGYTF.